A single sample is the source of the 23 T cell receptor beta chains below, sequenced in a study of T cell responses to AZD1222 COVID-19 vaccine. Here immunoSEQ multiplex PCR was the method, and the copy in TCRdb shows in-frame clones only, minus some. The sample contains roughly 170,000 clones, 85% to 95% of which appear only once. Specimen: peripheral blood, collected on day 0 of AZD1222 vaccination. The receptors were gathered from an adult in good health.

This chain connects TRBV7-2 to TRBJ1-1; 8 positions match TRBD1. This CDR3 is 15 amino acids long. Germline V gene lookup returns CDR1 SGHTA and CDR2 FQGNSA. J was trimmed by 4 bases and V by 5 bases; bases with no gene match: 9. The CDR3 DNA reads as TGTGCCAGCAGCCTTCACAGGGGGACGACCACTGAAGCTTTCTTT. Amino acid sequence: CASSLHRGTTTEAFF.

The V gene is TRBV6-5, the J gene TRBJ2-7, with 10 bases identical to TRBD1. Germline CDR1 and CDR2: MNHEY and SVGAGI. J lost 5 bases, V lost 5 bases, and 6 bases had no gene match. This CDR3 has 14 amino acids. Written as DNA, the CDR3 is TGTGCCAGCAGTCTGAGACAGGGGGCCGACGAGCAGTACTTC. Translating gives CASSLRQGADEQYF.

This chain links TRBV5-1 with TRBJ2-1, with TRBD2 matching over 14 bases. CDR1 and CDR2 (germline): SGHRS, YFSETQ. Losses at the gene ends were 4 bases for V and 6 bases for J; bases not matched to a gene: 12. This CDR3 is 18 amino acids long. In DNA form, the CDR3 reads TGCGCCAGCAGCAAGACTAGCGGGGGGGCCGACGTCGCCAATGAGCAGTTCTTC. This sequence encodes CASSKTSGGADVANEQFF.

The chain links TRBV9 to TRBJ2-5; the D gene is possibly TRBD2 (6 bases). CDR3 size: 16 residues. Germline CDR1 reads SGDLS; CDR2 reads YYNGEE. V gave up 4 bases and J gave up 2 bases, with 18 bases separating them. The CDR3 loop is CASSFSHTSGQETQYF. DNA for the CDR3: TGTGCCAGCAGCTTCTCGCATACCAGCGGGCAAGAGACCCAGTACTTC.

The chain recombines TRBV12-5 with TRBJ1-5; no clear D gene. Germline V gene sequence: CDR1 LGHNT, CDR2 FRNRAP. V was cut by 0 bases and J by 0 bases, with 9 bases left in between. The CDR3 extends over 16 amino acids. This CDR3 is CASGLVHPGSNQPQHF. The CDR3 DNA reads TGTGCTAGTGGTTTGGTACACCCGGGTAGCAATCAGCCCCAGCATTTT.

The CDR3 protein is CASSLRGHYGYTF. CDR3 DNA sequence: TGTGCCAGCAGTCTCAGGGGGCACTATGGCTACACCTTC. V gene TRBV28 combines with J gene TRBJ1-2, with 8 bases aligning to TRBD1. CDR1 is MDHEN, CDR2 SYDVKM, per germline. Trimming removed 5 bases from V and 3 bases from J; junction bases left unmatched: 2. This CDR3 has 13 amino acids.

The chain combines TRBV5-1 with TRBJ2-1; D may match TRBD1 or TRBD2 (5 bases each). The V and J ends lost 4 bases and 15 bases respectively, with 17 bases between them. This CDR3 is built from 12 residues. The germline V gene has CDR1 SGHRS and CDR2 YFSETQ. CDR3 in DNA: TGCGCCAGCAGCCCCGAGGGGCTCTGGGGGTTCTTC. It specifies CASSPEGLWGFF.

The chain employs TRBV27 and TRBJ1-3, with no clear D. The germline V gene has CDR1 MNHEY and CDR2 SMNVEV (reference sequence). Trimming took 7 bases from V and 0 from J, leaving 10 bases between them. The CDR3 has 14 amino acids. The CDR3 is CASKQLSSGNTIYF. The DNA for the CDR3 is TGTGCCAGCAAACAACTCAGCTCTGGAAACACCATATATTTT.

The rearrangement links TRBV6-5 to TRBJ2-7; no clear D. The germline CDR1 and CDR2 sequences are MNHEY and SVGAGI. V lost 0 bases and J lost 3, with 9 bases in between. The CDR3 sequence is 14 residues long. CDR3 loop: CASSYSQLYYEQYF. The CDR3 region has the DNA TGTGCCAGCAGTTACTCTCAGCTCTACTACGAGCAGTACTTC.

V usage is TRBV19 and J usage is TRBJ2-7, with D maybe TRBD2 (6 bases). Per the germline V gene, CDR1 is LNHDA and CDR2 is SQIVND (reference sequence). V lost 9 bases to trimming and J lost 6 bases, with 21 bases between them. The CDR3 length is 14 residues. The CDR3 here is CASTRGEDWGEQYF. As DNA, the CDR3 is TGTGCCAGCACAAGAGGGGAGGATTGGGGCGAGCAGTACTTC.

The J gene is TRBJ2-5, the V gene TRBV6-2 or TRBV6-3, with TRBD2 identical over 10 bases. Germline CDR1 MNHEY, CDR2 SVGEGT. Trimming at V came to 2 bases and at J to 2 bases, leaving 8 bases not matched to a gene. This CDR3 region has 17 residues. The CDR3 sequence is CASSYPSSGGLQETQYF. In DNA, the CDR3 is TGTGCCAGCAGTTACCCCTCTAGCGGGGGTTTACAAGAGACCCAGTACTTC.

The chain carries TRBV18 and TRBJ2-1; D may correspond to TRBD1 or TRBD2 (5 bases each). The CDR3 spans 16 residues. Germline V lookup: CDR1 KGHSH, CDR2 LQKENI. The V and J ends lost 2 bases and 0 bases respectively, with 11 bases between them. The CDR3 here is CASSPWDLLSYNEQFF. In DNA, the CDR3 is TGTGCCAGCTCACCATGGGACCTCCTCTCCTACAATGAGCAGTTCTTC.

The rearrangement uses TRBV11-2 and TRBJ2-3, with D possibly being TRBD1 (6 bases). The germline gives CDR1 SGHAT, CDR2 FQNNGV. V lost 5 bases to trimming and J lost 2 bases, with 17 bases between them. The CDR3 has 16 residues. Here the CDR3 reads CASSIKQGIVTDTQYF. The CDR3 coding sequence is TGTGCCAGCAGCATAAAGCAGGGGATTGTCACAGATACGCAGTATTTT.

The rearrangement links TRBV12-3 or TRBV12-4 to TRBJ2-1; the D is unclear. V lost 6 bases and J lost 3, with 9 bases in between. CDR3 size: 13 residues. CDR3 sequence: CASRKTYYNEQFF. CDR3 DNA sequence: TGTGCCAGCAGAAAGACGTACTACAATGAGCAGTTCTTC.

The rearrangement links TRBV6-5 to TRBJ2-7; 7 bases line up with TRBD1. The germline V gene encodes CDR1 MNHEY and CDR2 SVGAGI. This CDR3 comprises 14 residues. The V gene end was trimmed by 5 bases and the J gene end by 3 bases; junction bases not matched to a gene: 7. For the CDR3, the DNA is TGTGCCAGCAGTCCGTTCGACAGGGACTACGAGCAGTACTTC. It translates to CASSPFDRDYEQYF.

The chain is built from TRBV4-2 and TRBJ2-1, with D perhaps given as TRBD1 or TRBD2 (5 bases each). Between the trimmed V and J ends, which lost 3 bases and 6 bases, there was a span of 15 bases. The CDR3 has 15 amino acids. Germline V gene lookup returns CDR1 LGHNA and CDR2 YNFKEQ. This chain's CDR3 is CASSHQGDDSNEQFF. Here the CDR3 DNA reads TGTGCCAGCAGCCATCAAGGGGACGACTCCAATGAGCAGTTCTTC.

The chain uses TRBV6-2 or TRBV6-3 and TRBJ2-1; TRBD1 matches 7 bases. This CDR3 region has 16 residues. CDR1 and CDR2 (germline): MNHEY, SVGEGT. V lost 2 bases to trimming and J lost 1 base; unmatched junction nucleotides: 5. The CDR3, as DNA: TGTGCCAGCAGTTACACGACAGGGAGATCCTACAATGAGCAGTTCTTC. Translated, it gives CASSYTTGRSYNEQFF.

CDR3 region: CASSPPGGAGGEQYF. The CDR3, as DNA: TGTGCCAGCTCACCACCTGGAGGGGCAGGAGGCGAGCAGTACTTC. The chain employs TRBV18 and TRBJ2-7; tentative D call: TRBD2 (6 bases). Trimming took 0 bases from V and 6 from J, leaving 15 bases between them. Germline V gives CDR1 KGHSH, CDR2 LQKENI. CDR3 length equals 15 residues.

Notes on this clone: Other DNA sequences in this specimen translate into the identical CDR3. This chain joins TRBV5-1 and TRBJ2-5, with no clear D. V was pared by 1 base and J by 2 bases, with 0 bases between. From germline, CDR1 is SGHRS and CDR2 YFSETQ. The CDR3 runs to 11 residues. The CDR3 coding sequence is TGCGCCAGCAGCTTGCAAGAGACCCAGTACTTC. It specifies CASSLQETQYF. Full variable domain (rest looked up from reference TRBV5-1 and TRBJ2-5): KAGVTQTPRYLIKTRGQQVTLSCSPISGHRSVSWYQQTPGQGLQFLFEYFSETQRNKGNFPGRFSGRQFSNSRSEMNVSTLELGDSALYLCASSLQETQYFGPGTRLLVL.

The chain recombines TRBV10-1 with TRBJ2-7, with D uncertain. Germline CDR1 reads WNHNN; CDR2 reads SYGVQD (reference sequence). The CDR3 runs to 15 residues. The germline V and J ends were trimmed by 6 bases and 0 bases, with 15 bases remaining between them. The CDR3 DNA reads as TGCGCCAGCAGGTCTTTTGGGCCCCACTCCTACGAGCAGTACTTC. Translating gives CASRSFGPHSYEQYF.

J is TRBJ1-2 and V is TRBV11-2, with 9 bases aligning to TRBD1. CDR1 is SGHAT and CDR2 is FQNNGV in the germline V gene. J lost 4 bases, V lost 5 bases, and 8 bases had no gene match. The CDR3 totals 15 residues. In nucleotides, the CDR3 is TGTGCCAGCAGCACAAGGACAGGGGCTGGCTATGGCTACACCTTC. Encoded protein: CASSTRTGAGYGYTF.

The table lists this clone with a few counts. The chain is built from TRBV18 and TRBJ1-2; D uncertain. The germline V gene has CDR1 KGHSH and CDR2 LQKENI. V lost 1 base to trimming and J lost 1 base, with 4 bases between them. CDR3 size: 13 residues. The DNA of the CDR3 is TGTGCCAGCTCACCACAGGTTAACTATGGCTACACCTTC. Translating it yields CASSPQVNYGYTF.

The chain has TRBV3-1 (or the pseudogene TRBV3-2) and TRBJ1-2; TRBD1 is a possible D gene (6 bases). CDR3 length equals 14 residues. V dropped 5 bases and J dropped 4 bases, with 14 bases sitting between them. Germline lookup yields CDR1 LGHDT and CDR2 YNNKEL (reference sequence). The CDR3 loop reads CASSFDRLSYGYTF. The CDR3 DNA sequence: TGTGCCAGCAGCTTTGACAGGCTCTCCTATGGCTACACCTTC.